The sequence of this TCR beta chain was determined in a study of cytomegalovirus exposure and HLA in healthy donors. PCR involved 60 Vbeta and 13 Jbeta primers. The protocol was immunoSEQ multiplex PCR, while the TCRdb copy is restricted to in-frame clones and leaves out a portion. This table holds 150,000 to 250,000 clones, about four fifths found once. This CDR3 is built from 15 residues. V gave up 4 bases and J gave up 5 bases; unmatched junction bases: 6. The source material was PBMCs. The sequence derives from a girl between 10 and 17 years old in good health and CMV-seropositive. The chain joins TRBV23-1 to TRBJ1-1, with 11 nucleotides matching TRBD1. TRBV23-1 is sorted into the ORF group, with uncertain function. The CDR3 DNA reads TGCGCCAGCAGTCCGTCCGGGACAGGGGGGACTGAAGCTTTCTTT. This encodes CASSPSGTGGTEAFF.